A selection of T cell receptor beta chains follows, all from one sample in a study of blood T cell repertoires in COVID-19. Profiled with immunoSEQ multiplex PCR; TCRdb holds only in-frame clones, not every one. The sample has around 250,000 clones; around 86% are singletons. Sample: peripheral blood. The receptors were gathered from a woman aged 25 to 39 with active or convalescent COVID-19. Both conserved end residues are part of each CDR3. The order of the fields is V gene, clone size, J gene, D gene, CDR3 protein, CDR3 DNA. D genes are given only for firm matches. Clone size is shown for a subset of rows, as once, few, many or a class of expanded clone.

V: TRBV18
size: .
J: TRBJ1-5
D: .
CDR3: CASSPLRQDNQPQHF
DNA: TGTGCCAGCTCACCACTTCGCCAGGATAATCAGCCCCAGCATTTT

V: TRBV3-1/TRBV3-2
size: .
J: TRBJ1-1
D: TRBD1
CDR3: CASSDRENTEAFF
DNA: TGTGCCAGCAGTGACAGGGAGAACACTGAAGCTTTCTTT

V: TRBV27
size: .
J: TRBJ1-5
D: TRBD1
CDR3: CASSLLTGNQPQHF
DNA: TGTGCCAGCAGTTTATTGACAGGGAATCAGCCCCAGCATTTT

V: TRBV6-2/TRBV6-3
size: .
J: TRBJ2-1
D: TRBD1
CDR3: CASSRDRANNEQFF
DNA: TGTGCCAGCAGTAGGGACAGGGCAAACAATGAGCAGTTCTTC

V: TRBV28
size: once
J: TRBJ1-6
D: TRBD1
CDR3: CASSLAGTGTSPLHF
DNA: TGTGCCAGCAGTTTAGCCGGGACAGGGACCTCACCCCTCCACTTT

V: TRBV28
size: .
J: TRBJ1-1
D: TRBD1
CDR3: CASSNLRGGDTEAFF
DNA: TGTGCCAGCAGTAACCTCCGAGGGGGCGACACTGAAGCTTTCTTT

V: TRBV10-1
size: few
J: TRBJ2-7
D: .
CDR3: CARGPIQGQRSYEQYF
DNA: TGCGCCAGGGGCCCCATTCAGGGTCAAAGATCCTACGAGCAGTACTTC

V: TRBV30
size: once
J: TRBJ2-7
D: TRBD2
CDR3: CAWSSPGLIYEQYF
DNA: TGTGCCTGGTCCTCTCCGGGACTAATCTACGAGCAGTACTTC

V: TRBV6-6
size: .
J: TRBJ2-7
D: .
CDR3: CASSLPGAYEQYF
DNA: TGTGCCAGCAGTTTGCCAGGGGCCTACGAGCAGTACTTC

V: TRBV5-1
size: .
J: TRBJ1-2
D: .
CDR3: CASSAPSSANYGYTF
DNA: TGCGCCAGCAGCGCCCCTTCATCAGCTAACTATGGCTACACCTTC

V: TRBV7-2
size: .
J: TRBJ2-7
D: .
CDR3: CASSLGQGLSSYEQYF
DNA: TGTGCCAGCAGCTTAGGGCAGGGACTCAGCTCCTACGAGCAGTACTTC

V: TRBV19
size: .
J: TRBJ2-2
D: .
CDR3: CASSIGTANTGELFF
DNA: TGTGCCAGTAGTATAGGGACAGCGAACACCGGGGAGCTGTTTTTT

V: TRBV1
size: .
J: TRBJ1-6
D: .
CDR3: CTSSQSGTGSSPLHF
DNA: TGCACCAGCAGCCAATCCGGGACAGGGTCTTCACCCCTCCACTTT

V: TRBV4-2
size: .
J: TRBJ2-1
D: TRBD2
CDR3: CASSQMGAGGPPYNEQFF
DNA: TGTGCCAGCAGCCAAATGGGAGCGGGGGGGCCCCCTTACAATGAGCAGTTCTTC

V: TRBV7-2
size: .
J: TRBJ1-3
D: .
CDR3: CASSLASGTTSGNTIYF
DNA: TGTGCCAGCAGCTTAGCGTCGGGTACCACCTCTGGAAACACCATATATTTT

V: TRBV10-2
size: .
J: TRBJ2-2
D: TRBD2
CDR3: CASQLESAGANTGELFF
DNA: TGCGCCAGCCAATTAGAATCCGCGGGGGCGAACACCGGGGAGCTGTTTTTT

V: TRBV9
size: once
J: TRBJ2-2
D: TRBD2
CDR3: CASSVAGGGGAVSGELFF
DNA: TGTGCCAGCAGCGTAGCCGGAGGCGGGGGGGCCGTTTCCGGGGAGCTGTTTTTT

V: TRBV29-1
size: .
J: TRBJ2-1
D: .
CDR3: CSVEPHSRWGPNNEQFF
DNA: TGCAGCGTTGAACCACACAGCAGGTGGGGCCCTAACAATGAGCAGTTCTTC